The text below deals with one T cell receptor beta chain. The sample holds other DNA sequences that translate to the same CDR3. Produced via immunoSEQ multiplex PCR; TCRdb's table is partial and in-frame only. The table lists some 2,100,000 clones, 85% to 95% of them singletons. As defined, naive CD8 cells were CD45RO-negative and positively selected for CCR7, with terminally differentiated effector memory CD45RA+ cells excluded. The CDR3 runs 12 residues. Trimming removed 3 bases from V and 4 bases from J, with 3 bases in between. CDR1 SEHNR and CDR2 FQNEAQ come from the germline V gene (reference sequence). This specimen belongs to a study of shared clonotypes between healthy human individuals.

Material: naive CD8+ T cells from PBMCs. This chain connects TRBV7-9 to TRBJ2-2; no reliable D call. This clonotype originated in a man between 18 and 35 years old in good health. Some clones in this sample may be carry-over from other donors' samples. The CDR3 DNA reads as TGTGCCAGCAGCTTGCCCACCGGGGAGCTGTTTTTT. Translated, it gives CASSLPTGELFF.